A selection of T cell receptor beta chains follows, all from one sample in a study of T cell responses to AZD1222 COVID-19 vaccine. Method: immunoSEQ multiplex PCR; TCRdb's copy keeps in-frame clones and lacks some. The sample gives 60,000 to 90,000 clones, around 87% of which show up once; roughly 18% is in the top ten. Here the sequenced sample was peripheral blood, taken 28 days after the second AZD1222 dose. The receptors come from an adult who received the AZD1222 COVID-19 vaccine. Both conserved end residues are part of each CDR3. The order of the fields is D gene, CDR3 length, V gene, J gene, CDR3 DNA, CDR3 protein. D genes are given only for firm matches.

d_call: NA
cdr3_length: 14
v_call: TRBV30
j_call: TRBJ2-3
cdr3_nt: TGTGCCTGGGATCCGGGTTTCGCACCAGATACGCAGTATTTT
cdr3_aa: CAWDPGFAPDTQYF

d_call: NA
cdr3_length: 14
v_call: TRBV29-1
j_call: TRBJ1-2
cdr3_nt: TGCAGCGTAAACCGCGCATTCGTGTTGGGGGGCTACACCTTC
cdr3_aa: CSVNRAFVLGGYTF

d_call: TRBD1
cdr3_length: 16
v_call: TRBV10-3
j_call: TRBJ1-5
cdr3_nt: TGTGCCATCAGTCAAGGACAGGGAGATAGCAATCAGCCCCAGCATTTT
cdr3_aa: CAISQGQGDSNQPQHF

d_call: TRBD2
cdr3_length: 16
v_call: TRBV5-1
j_call: TRBJ2-2
cdr3_nt: TGCGCCAGCAGCTTTCTAGCGGGGGCGAACACCGGGGAGCTGTTTTTT
cdr3_aa: CASSFLAGANTGELFF

d_call: TRBD1
cdr3_length: 15
v_call: TRBV11-1
j_call: TRBJ2-7
cdr3_nt: TGTGCCAGCAGCTTAGCTGGGACAGTCTCCTACGAGCAGTACTTC
cdr3_aa: CASSLAGTVSYEQYF

d_call: TRBD2
cdr3_length: 17
v_call: TRBV4-1
j_call: TRBJ2-2
cdr3_nt: TGCGCCAGCAGCCAAGTCAGTCCGGGGGGGTCCACCGGGGAGCTGTTTTTT
cdr3_aa: CASSQVSPGGSTGELFF

d_call: NA
cdr3_length: 11
v_call: TRBV6-5
j_call: TRBJ2-2
cdr3_nt: TGTGCCAGCAAGGAAACCGGGGAGCTGTTTTTT
cdr3_aa: CASKETGELFF

d_call: NA
cdr3_length: 18
v_call: TRBV6-2/TRBV6-3
j_call: TRBJ2-3
cdr3_nt: TGTGCCAGCAGTTACTCGGGTACCCACAACAGGCTGACTGATACGCAGTATTTT
cdr3_aa: CASSYSGTHNRLTDTQYF

d_call: NA
cdr3_length: 14
v_call: TRBV6-5
j_call: TRBJ2-7
cdr3_nt: TGTGCCAGCAGTTACGCCCTCTTAGCCTACGAGCAGTACTTC
cdr3_aa: CASSYALLAYEQYF

d_call: NA
cdr3_length: 14
v_call: TRBV5-6
j_call: TRBJ2-2
cdr3_nt: TGTGCCAGCAGTAAGAATACAGGGAGAGGGGAGCTGTTTTTT
cdr3_aa: CASSKNTGRGELFF

d_call: NA
cdr3_length: 14
v_call: TRBV12-5
j_call: TRBJ1-2
cdr3_nt: TGTGCTAGTGGCCTCGAAAACAGGGTCGGGGGCTACACCTTC
cdr3_aa: CASGLENRVGGYTF

d_call: TRBD1
cdr3_length: 14
v_call: TRBV7-9
j_call: TRBJ1-2
cdr3_nt: TGTGCCAGCAGCTTCTCAGGGGGCGCAGGTGGCTACACCTTC
cdr3_aa: CASSFSGGAGGYTF

d_call: NA
cdr3_length: 15
v_call: TRBV18
j_call: TRBJ1-3
cdr3_nt: TGTGCCAGCTCACCACCTAGCAGTTATGGAAACACCATATATTTT
cdr3_aa: CASSPPSSYGNTIYF

d_call: NA
cdr3_length: 13
v_call: TRBV7-8
j_call: TRBJ1-3
cdr3_nt: TGTGCCAGCCAACTACAGACCCTCTACACCATATATTTT
cdr3_aa: CASQLQTLYTIYF

d_call: NA
cdr3_length: 17
v_call: TRBV6-2/TRBV6-3
j_call: TRBJ1-5
cdr3_nt: TGTGCCAGCAGTAGCTCGTTGACAGGTAATAGCAATCAGCCCCAGCATTTT
cdr3_aa: CASSSSLTGNSNQPQHF

d_call: NA
cdr3_length: 14
v_call: TRBV2
j_call: TRBJ1-5
cdr3_nt: TGTGCCAGCACCGATAGAAATAGCAATCAGCCCCAGCATTTT
cdr3_aa: CASTDRNSNQPQHF